This TCR beta chain was obtained from a study of blood T cell repertoires in COVID-19. Germline lookup yields CDR1 SGHRS and CDR2 YFSETQ. The CDR3 loop spans 14 amino acids. J was trimmed by 7 bases and V by 7 bases; bases with no gene match: 7. Data came from immunoSEQ multiplex PCR; TCRdb stores just in-frame clones and leaves some out. The table records under 150,000 clones, under 85% of them present only once. The chain employs TRBV5-1 and TRBJ2-1; TRBD1 matches 11 bases. The sequenced sample was PBMCs or T cells enriched from blood (not recorded which). This TCR came from a man aged 25 to 40 who had recovered from COVID-19. CDR3 sequence (DNA): TGCGCCAGCGGAAAGGGACAGGGGGGAAATGAGCAGTTCTTC. Encoded protein: CASGKGQGGNEQFF. The full variable domain, rest sourced from reference TRBV5-1 and TRBJ2-1, is KAGVTQTPRYLIKTRGQQVTLSCSPISGHRSVSWYQQTPGQGLQFLFEYFSETQRNKGNFPGRFSGRQFSNSRSEMNVSTLELGDSALYLCASGKGQGGNEQFFGPGTRLTVL.